This paragraph covers one T cell receptor (beta chain) sequence. Its target is unknown. Primers for the PCR totalled 60 Vbeta and 13 Jbeta. TCRdb's table, derived via immunoSEQ multiplex PCR, lists solely in-frame clones and lacks some. The table counts 60,000 to 65,000 clones; less than 4.5% lies in the top ten. This sample is part of a study of cytomegalovirus exposure and HLA in healthy donors. Study overall: Approximately 170 million T cells yielded 100 million or so unique TCR beta sequences in earlier analysis. Study-wide results and caveats: Among TCR beta chains of equal frequency, HLA-associated ones were more clonally expanded in a later analysis. HLA alleles were associated with roughly 15,000 TCR beta sequences in a later analysis at 0.05 false discovery rate.

The germline V and J ends were trimmed by 1 base and 1 base, with 13 bases remaining between them. The CDR3 spans 16 residues. CDR1 is SGHDN, CDR2 FVKESK, per germline. The chain carries TRBV14 and TRBJ1-1; D is uncertain. The clonotype originates from a young woman in good health and CMV-seronegative. Material for sequencing was PBMCs. CDR3 protein: CASSQGRGVGNTEAFF. DNA for the CDR3: TGTGCCAGCAGCCAAGGACGAGGTGTTGGGAACACTGAAGCTTTCTTT.